This T cell receptor (beta chain) was retrieved from a study of cytomegalovirus exposure and HLA in healthy donors. Overall study context: Later, an analysis reported that the 110 or so validation repertoires had used the same platform as the approximately 660 first-cohort repertoires.

Worth noting for this clone: What it recognizes is unknown.

Data came from immunoSEQ multiplex PCR; TCRdb stores just in-frame clones and leaves some out. The top ten hold around 0.9% of the sample, which has under 200,000 clones, roughly 96% seen once. Germline V CDR1 and CDR2: SGDLS, YYNGEE. V was pared by 4 bases and J by 0 bases, with 8 bases between. CDR3 length: 15 residues. Study findings and constraints: Investigators reported 150 to 200 TCR beta chains as tied to cytomegalovirus.

Sample: PBMCs. The chain joins TRBV9 to TRBJ1-6, with D perhaps TRBD1 (6 bases). This clonotype originated in a woman younger than 35 in good health and CMV-seronegative. The CDR3 sequence is CASSSGDSYNSPLHF. In nucleotides, the CDR3 is TGTGCCAGCAGCTCAGGGGACTCCTATAATTCACCCCTCCACTTT. Variable domain in full (rest from reference TRBV9 and TRBJ1-6): DSGVTQTPKHLITATGQRVTLRCSPRSGDLSVYWYQQSLDQGLQFLIQYYNGEERAKGNILERFSAQQFPDLHSELNLSSLELGDSALYFCASSSGDSYNSPLHFGNGTRLTVT.